These 27 T cell receptor beta chains were sequenced from one sample in a study of cytomegalovirus exposure and HLA in healthy donors. TCRdb's table, derived via immunoSEQ multiplex PCR, lists solely in-frame clones and lacks some. The sample consists of around 60,000 clones, 90% to 96% of them appearing once. Source material: PBMCs. The receptor set was obtained from a woman aged 18-35 years in good health and CMV-seronegative.

The V call is TRBV5-1, the J call TRBJ2-1; 9 positions agree with TRBD2. Trimming at V came to 5 bases and at J to 0 bases, leaving 12 bases not matched to a gene. This CDR3 is 18 amino acids long. Germline CDR1 reads SGHRS; CDR2 reads YFSETQ. This chain's CDR3 is CASRAGGEPRSSYNEQFF. The CDR3 region has the DNA TGCGCCAGCAGGGCGGGAGGGGAGCCCCGAAGCTCCTACAATGAGCAGTTCTTC.

V and J are TRBV7-8 and TRBJ2-3; TRBD2 matches at 8 bases. Per germline, CDR1 SGHVS and CDR2 FQNEAQ. CDR3 length: 16 residues. Trimming removed 3 bases from V and 7 bases from J; junction bases left unmatched: 12. CDR3 sequence: CASSFGGGLAWHTQYF. The CDR3 nucleotides are TGTGCCAGCAGCTTCGGGGGGGGGCTAGCATGGCATACGCAGTATTTT.

The chain combines TRBV7-2 with TRBJ2-7, with TRBD2 as a possible D gene (7 bases). The germline V gene has CDR1 SGHTA and CDR2 FQGNSA. Deletions cut 1 base from V and 2 bases from J, with 15 bases between. The CDR3 sequence is 16 residues long. CDR3 DNA: TGTGCCAGCAGCTTAGGGCCGGGCGGGGGCACCTACGAGCAGTACTTC. This gives the protein CASSLGPGGGTYEQYF.

The chain carries TRBV5-4 and TRBJ1-1, with a possible D match to TRBD1 (6 bases). This CDR3 region has 16 residues. Germline lookup yields CDR1 SGHNT and CDR2 YYREEE (reference sequence). Trimming left V 1 base short and J 2 bases short, with 15 bases between. The CDR3 region is CASSLWPNRANTEAFF. CDR3 coding DNA: TGTGCCAGCAGCTTGTGGCCAAACAGGGCCAACACTGAAGCTTTCTTT.

The chain employs TRBV29-1 and TRBJ1-2, with 9 bases lining up with TRBD1. V lost 1 base to trimming and J lost 8 bases; unmatched junction nucleotides: 11. There are 15 residues in the CDR3. Germline loops: CDR1 SQVTM, CDR2 ANQGSEA. CDR3 in DNA: TGCAGCGTTGAAGCGGCTTGGGACAGGGCGCAAGGCTACACCTTC. Its translation is CSVEAAWDRAQGYTF.

The chain links TRBV12-5 to TRBJ1-2, with TRBD1 matching 8 bases. The germline V gene has CDR1 LGHNT and CDR2 FRNRAP. J lost 8 bases, V lost 6 bases, and 14 bases had no gene match. This CDR3 region has 15 residues. The CDR3 loop is CASGPTPGGAGGYTF. CDR3 nucleotide sequence: TGTGCTAGTGGCCCCACCCCAGGGGGCGCCGGGGGCTACACCTTC.

The chain uses TRBV28 and TRBJ2-5; 10 positions match TRBD2. The germline gives CDR1 MDHEN, CDR2 SYDVKM. There are 18 residues in the CDR3. The trim removed 3 bases at V and 5 bases at J, leaving 15 bases unmatched. This chain's CDR3 is CASSLVGLAGAAGETQYF. Written as DNA, the CDR3 is TGTGCCAGCAGTTTGGTGGGTCTAGCGGGGGCCGCCGGGGAGACCCAGTACTTC.

This sequence joins TRBV9 and TRBJ2-5; 12 nucleotides match TRBD2. The ends lost 0 bases at V and 3 bases at J; junction bases unmatched: 3. The CDR3 loop spans 16 amino acids. Germline CDR1 SGDLS, CDR2 YYNGEE. The CDR3 DNA reads TGTGCCAGCAGCGTAGTGGCTAGCGGGAGGGAAGAGACCCAGTACTTC. It yields the protein CASSVVASGREETQYF.

The V gene is TRBV7-2, the J gene TRBJ1-2, with D perhaps TRBD1 (6 bases). The germline gives CDR1 SGHTA, CDR2 FQGNSA. The CDR3 has 17 residues. With 0 bases removed from V and 7 bases from J, the gap between germline ends came to 21 bases. The CDR3 sequence is CASSLAVLRDTLGGYTF. CDR3 bases: TGTGCCAGCAGCTTAGCGGTACTCCGGGACACCCTTGGTGGCTACACCTTC.

The rearrangement joins TRBV2 to TRBJ2-5, with a tentative D call TRBD2 (5 bases). The germline V gene encodes CDR1 SNHLY and CDR2 FYNNEI. This CDR3 has 13 amino acids. Trimming cost V 8 bases and J 7 bases, with 17 bases left between them. The CDR3 spells CASGPIQEGTQYF. For the CDR3, the DNA is TGTGCCAGCGGCCCCATCCAAGAGGGGACCCAGTACTTC.

The CDR3 coding sequence is TGTGCCAGCAGCTTAATGGTTAGGGGTAGCGGGAGGTCGGATACGCAGTATTTT. Translated, it gives CASSLMVRGSGRSDTQYF. J is TRBJ2-3 and V is TRBV7-3, with 10 bases identical to TRBD2. The CDR3 covers 18 residues. The germline V gene has CDR1 SGHTA and CDR2 FQGTGA. The junction had 13 bases not matched to a gene; V was cut back by 1 base and J by 6 bases.

The chain uses TRBV18 and TRBJ1-4, with D possibly being TRBD1 (6 bases). This CDR3 region has 13 residues. The V gene's germline CDR1 is KGHSH and CDR2 LQKENI. V was pared by 1 base and J by 6 bases, with 6 bases between. The CDR3 here is CASSPQGDEKLFF. The CDR3 DNA follows: TGTGCCAGCTCACCACAGGGGGATGAAAAACTGTTTTTT.

The rearrangement joins TRBV10-3 to TRBJ2-7, with D possibly being TRBD1 (5 bases). The CDR3 is 12 amino acids. Deletions cut 4 bases from V and 4 bases from J, with 8 bases between. The germline CDR1 and CDR2 sequences are ENHRY and SYGVKD. In DNA form, the CDR3 reads TGTGCCATCAGTGGGACATCATACGAGCAGTACTTC. It encodes CAISGTSYEQYF.

This chain uses TRBV9 with TRBJ1-3; TRBD1 aligns across 7 bases. Germline values: CDR1 SGDLS, CDR2 YYNGEE. This CDR3 spans 14 amino acids. J lost 6 bases, V lost 4 bases, and 7 bases had no gene match. CDR3 in amino acids: CASSIGTAKNTIYF. Here the CDR3 DNA reads TGTGCCAGCAGCATCGGGACAGCGAAAAACACCATATATTTT.

The chain combines TRBV18 with TRBJ2-7, with 8 bases identical to TRBD2. The CDR3 has 15 residues. Germline CDR1 and CDR2: KGHSH and LQKENI. Trimming took 6 bases from V and 3 from J; bases not matched to a gene: 10. The CDR3 loop reads CASSPGREGGYEQYF. The DNA of the CDR3 is TGTGCCAGCTCCCCCGGGAGGGAGGGAGGCTACGAGCAGTACTTC.

The V gene is TRBV30, the J gene TRBJ1-1; D may be TRBD1 (6 bases). Germline V lookup: CDR1 GTSNPN, CDR2 SVGIG (reference sequence). The CDR3 sequence is 14 residues long. V was shortened by 3 bases and J by 3 bases, with 14 bases between the two germline ends. DNA for the CDR3: TGTGCCTGGAGCGGACGGGACACTTACACTGAAGCTTTCTTT. Its translation is CAWSGRDTYTEAFF.

DNA for the CDR3: TGTGCCAGCAGCTTGAGCCGCAATCAGCCCCAGCATTTT. Amino acid sequence: CASSLSRNQPQHF. This chain connects TRBV5-8 to TRBJ1-5; D not resolved. The V end lost 1 base, the J end lost 2 bases, and 4 bases lay between the germline ends. This CDR3 is 13 amino acids long. Germline CDR1 is SGHTS and CDR2 is YDEGEE.

V gene TRBV9 combines with J gene TRBJ1-1, with D tentatively TRBD1 (5 bases). V lost 7 bases and J 3 bases, leaving 19 bases between the germline ends. Per germline, CDR1 SGDLS and CDR2 YYNGEE. The CDR3 consists of 15 residues. This chain's CDR3 is CASAWGTPGDTEAFF. The DNA of the CDR3 is TGTGCCAGCGCTTGGGGAACCCCGGGGGACACTGAAGCTTTCTTT.

This chain uses TRBV25-1 with TRBJ1-4, with TRBD1 matching 8 bases. Per germline, CDR1 MGHDK and CDR2 SYGVNS. Trimming cost V 6 bases and J 8 bases; bases outside gene matches: 5. There are 13 residues in the CDR3. The CDR3 here is CASRDRVGEKLFF. The CDR3 coding sequence is TGTGCCAGCAGGGACAGGGTTGGGGAAAAACTGTTTTTT. Based on the CDR3 plus reference TRBV25-1 and TRBJ1-4, the full variable domain is EADIYQTPRYLVIGTGKKITLECSQTMGHDKMYWYQQDPGMELHLIHYSYGVNSTEKGDLSSESTVSRIRTEHFPLTLESARPSHTSQYLCASRDRVGEKLFFGSGTQLSVL.

The chain couples TRBV7-9 to TRBJ2-7, with 12 nucleotides matching TRBD2. J lost 6 bases, V lost 5 bases, and 11 bases had no gene match. Germline assignment: CDR1 SEHNR and CDR2 FQNEAQ (reference sequence). This CDR3 has 16 amino acids. For the CDR3, the DNA is TGTGCCAGCAGCAAATCCGGGACTAGCGGGTTGGGCGAGCAGTACTTC. Translation gives CASSKSGTSGLGEQYF.

The chain links TRBV11-1 to TRBJ2-1; maybe TRBD1 (5 bases). This CDR3 region has 15 residues. V lost 1 base and J 8 bases, leaving 15 bases between the germline ends. Germline V CDR1 and CDR2: SGHAT, FQDESV (reference sequence). CDR3 DNA sequence: TGTGCCAGCAGCTTAGGGGCAGGGTATTTAGATGAGCAGTTCTTC. This gives the protein CASSLGAGYLDEQFF.

This chain links TRBV4-3 with TRBJ2-6, with D hard to call. Germline V lookup: CDR1 LGHNA, CDR2 YSLEER. The germline V and J ends were trimmed by 1 base and 4 bases, with 5 bases remaining between them. The CDR3 has 14 amino acids. CDR3 sequence reads: CASSQAGGANVLTF. The CDR3 coding sequence is TGCGCCAGCAGCCAAGCCGGGGGGGCCAACGTCCTGACTTTC.

The chain joins TRBV7-9 to TRBJ2-5; TRBD2 might be the D (6 bases). CDR1 SEHNR and CDR2 FQNEAQ come from the germline V gene (reference sequence). This CDR3 has 17 amino acids. Trimming pared 1 base from V and 4 bases from J, leaving 19 bases between. CDR3 region: CASSLVGRTKGRETQYF. CDR3 nucleotide sequence: TGTGCCAGCAGCTTAGTCGGTAGGACTAAGGGACGAGAGACCCAGTACTTC. The entire variable domain, with the rest obtained from reference TRBV7-9 and TRBJ2-5, is as follows: DTGVSQNPRHKITKRGQNVTFRCDPISEHNRLYWYRQTLGQGPEFLTYFQNEAQLEKSRLLSDRFSAERPKGSFSTLEIQRTEQGDSAMYLCASSLVGRTKGRETQYFGPGTRLLVL.

The chain uses TRBV6-6 and TRBJ1-5; D gene ambiguous. Germline lookup yields CDR1 MNHNY and CDR2 SVGAGI (reference sequence). CDR3 length: 11 amino acids. The germline V and J ends were trimmed by 6 bases and 3 bases, with 3 bases remaining between them. The CDR3 coding sequence is TGTGCCAGCAGCCACAATCAGCCCCAGCATTTT. Translation: CASSHNQPQHF.

The chain couples TRBV5-1 to TRBJ2-3; perhaps TRBD2 as D (5 bases). Trimming pared 2 bases from V and 0 bases from J, leaving 13 bases between. Germline CDR1 reads SGHRS; CDR2 reads YFSETQ. The CDR3 is 16 amino acids. CDR3 sequence: CASSFGRVTSTDTQYF. In nucleotides, the CDR3 is TGCGCCAGCAGCTTCGGGCGGGTCACAAGCACAGATACGCAGTATTTT.

The chain carries TRBV10-3 and TRBJ1-1, with D possibly TRBD1 on 6 matching bases. Germline-derived CDR1 and CDR2 are ENHRY and SYGVKD. Between the trimmed V and J ends, which lost 3 bases and 1 base, there was a span of 9 bases. The CDR3 runs to 14 residues. The CDR3 sequence is CAISDGGQNTEAFF. In nucleotides, the CDR3 is TGTGCCATCAGTGATGGGGGACAGAACACTGAAGCTTTCTTT.

CDR3 residues: CASSRGTSPTEQYF. In nucleotides, the CDR3 is TGTGCCAGCAGCCGGGGGACTAGCCCCACCGAGCAGTACTTC. The chain is built from TRBV13 and TRBJ2-7; 9 nucleotides match TRBD2. Trimming at V came to 5 bases and at J to 6 bases, leaving 8 bases not matched to a gene. The germline V gene has CDR1 PRHDT and CDR2 FYEKMQ (reference sequence). The CDR3 has 14 amino acids.